The next 5 T cell receptor beta chains were all read from a single sample in a study of CD8 T cells in ankylosing spondylitis. Study-level points and caveats: One TCR beta motif, made up of roughly eight highly homologous variants, appeared characteristic of ankylosing spondylitis blood.

TCRdb independently ran MiXCR on the 5' RACE reads; one entry per CDR3 protein. This table has 750,000 to 850,000 distinct CDR3 sequences, about an eighth appearing once. The antigens these receptors bind are not known. The sample taken for sequencing was blood, either unsorted or a sorted T cell fraction (not recorded which). The receptor source for this set is a male donor with ankylosing spondylitis.

This clonotype showed up just a few times. The V call is TRBV28, the J call TRBJ1-5; D ambiguous. Trimming cost V 6 bases and J 6 bases, with 6 bases left between them. The CDR3 is made up of 11 amino acids. Germline values: CDR1 MDHEN, CDR2 SYDVKM. CDR3 DNA sequence: TGTGCCAGCAGGAACGGTCAGCCCCAGCATTTT. Translated: CASRNGQPQHF.

The chain links TRBV20-1 to TRBJ2-1; 11 nucleotides match TRBD2. This CDR3 has 15 residues. The V gene end was trimmed by 7 bases and the J gene end by 6 bases; junction bases not matched to a gene: 11. The V gene's germline CDR1 is DFQATT and CDR2 SNEGSKA (reference sequence). In nucleotides, the CDR3 is TGCAGTGATAGGGTAGCGGGGGGGCAGGGCAATGAGCAGTTCTTC. Amino acid sequence: CSDRVAGGQGNEQFF.

V is TRBV7-9 and J is TRBJ2-1; 9 bases align to TRBD1. The CDR3 is 15 amino acids. V lost 5 bases and J lost 7; bases outside the gene matches: 9. Germline V gene sequence: CDR1 SEHNR, CDR2 FQNEAQ (reference sequence). CDR3 nucleotide sequence: TGTGCCAGCAGCCCCCATCGGACAGGGGTAAATGAGCAGTTCTTC. Amino acid sequence: CASSPHRTGVNEQFF.

This clonotype was picked up many times. The chain employs TRBV29-1 and TRBJ2-5; 10 bases map to TRBD2. CDR1 SQVTM and CDR2 ANQGSEA come from the germline V gene. V was pared by 5 bases and J by 3 bases, with 12 bases of the junction left unmatched. The CDR3 consists of 16 residues. In nucleotides, the CDR3 is TGCAGCGTTCCTGCTAGCGGGAGACTTTCGGAAGAGACCCAGTACTTC. As protein: CSVPASGRLSEETQYF.

In its sample, this clonotype was seen a few times. The chain combines TRBV7-6 with TRBJ1-1; D possibly corresponds to TRBD1 (5 bases). The CDR3 totals 15 residues. The germline CDR1 and CDR2 sequences are SGHVS and FNYEAQ. Trimming pared 5 bases from V and 0 bases from J, leaving 13 bases between. CDR3 residues: CASSPLGVMNTEAFF. The CDR3 DNA reads TGTGCCAGCAGCCCATTGGGGGTCATGAACACTGAAGCTTTCTTT.